These 6 T cell receptor beta chains share one sample of origin, sequenced in a study of early T cells in non-severe SARS-CoV-2 infection. TCRdb used MiXCR to reprocess the 5' RACE reads, holding one entry per CDR3 protein. The table lists 55,000 to 70,000 distinct CDR3 sequences, less than 5.5% of them singletons. Source material: whole blood. Every receptor here comes from an adult who was a healthcare worker with PCR-confirmed SARS-CoV-2 infection or an uninfected control (not recorded which).

This clonotype was counted at least ten times. The chain joins TRBV7-9 to TRBJ2-3, with D possibly being TRBD1 (6 bases). Trimming took off 1 base at V and 1 base at J, with 9 bases between the two ends. The V gene's germline CDR1 is SEHNR and CDR2 FQNEAQ (reference sequence). The CDR3 runs to 15 residues. This chain's CDR3 is CASSLDSGGTDTQYF. The CDR3 DNA reads TGTGCCAGCAGCTTAGACTCAGGGGGCACAGATACGCAGTATTTT.

This clonotype was seen at least ten times. For the CDR3, the DNA is TGTGCCACCGAGGACAGGTTTGGGGAAAAACTGTTTTTT. Translation gives CATEDRFGEKLFF. J is TRBJ1-4 and V is TRBV10-3; 7 bases are a match to TRBD1. CDR1 is ENHRY and CDR2 is SYGVKD in the germline V gene. Trimming cost V 10 bases and J 8 bases; bases outside gene matches: 10. CDR3 length equals 13 residues.

This clonotype has ten or more counts. The chain couples TRBV18 to TRBJ2-3; 7 nucleotides align to TRBD2. The CDR3 contains 13 residues. Germline-derived CDR1 and CDR2 are KGHSH and LQKENI. Trimming cost V 2 bases and J 4 bases; bases outside gene matches: 0. CDR3 in amino acids: CASSPAGADTQYF. The CDR3 DNA reads TGTGCCAGCTCACCAGCGGGGGCAGATACGCAGTATTTT. The full variable domain, completed using reference TRBV18 and TRBJ2-3, is NAGVMQNPRHLVRRRGQEARLRCSPMKGHSHVYWYRQLPEEGLKFMVYLQKENIIDESGMPKERFSAEFPKEGPSILRIQQVVRGDSAAYFCASSPAGADTQYFGPGTRLTVL.

V gene TRBV30 combines with J gene TRBJ2-7; D remains unclear. Trimming took 2 bases from V and 5 from J, leaving 16 bases between them. This CDR3 is built from 14 residues. Germline-derived CDR1 and CDR2 are GTSNPN and SVGIG (reference sequence). DNA for the CDR3: TGTGCCTGGAGTCCGAAGGGAACGAAGGACGAGCAGTACTTC. It yields the protein CAWSPKGTKDEQYF.

The V gene is TRBV7-3, the J gene TRBJ2-3, with D possibly TRBD2 on 7 matching bases. The CDR3 length is 15 residues. The V end was cut by 6 bases, the J end by 2 bases, with 15 bases between. Looked up from germline, CDR1 is SGHTA and CDR2 is FQGTGA. CDR3 sequence (DNA): TGTGCCAGCAGTTGGGGCGGGGGCCCCACAGATACGCAGTATTTT. It is translated as CASSWGGGPTDTQYF.

The V gene is TRBV7-6, the J gene TRBJ2-3; the D is unclear. Trimming cost V 6 bases and J 6 bases, with 13 bases left between them. Germline CDR1 is SGHVS and CDR2 is FNYEAQ. This CDR3 has 13 residues. The CDR3 DNA sequence: TGTGCCAGCAGTTTTGACCGGGCCGATACGCAGTATTTT. Amino acids: CASSFDRADTQYF.